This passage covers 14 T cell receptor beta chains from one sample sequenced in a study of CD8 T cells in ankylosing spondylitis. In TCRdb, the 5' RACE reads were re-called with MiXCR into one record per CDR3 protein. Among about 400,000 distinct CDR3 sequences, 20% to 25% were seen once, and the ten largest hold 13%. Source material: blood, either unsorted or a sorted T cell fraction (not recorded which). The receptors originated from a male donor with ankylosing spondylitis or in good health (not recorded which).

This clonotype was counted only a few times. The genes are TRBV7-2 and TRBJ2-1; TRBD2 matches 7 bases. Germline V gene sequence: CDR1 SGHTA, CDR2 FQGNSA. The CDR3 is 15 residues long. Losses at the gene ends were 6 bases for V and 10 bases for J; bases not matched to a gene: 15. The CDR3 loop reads CASSQPGTKLVEQFF. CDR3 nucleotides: TGTGCCAGCAGTCAACCCGGGACTAAGTTGGTGGAGCAGTTCTTC.

The CDR3 coding sequence is TGTGCCAGCAACGCAGGGGGCCCGGGGTATGGCTACACCTTC. Translation gives CASNAGGPGYGYTF. The rearrangement links TRBV6-1 to TRBJ1-2, with 8 bases aligning to TRBD1. The CDR3 is made up of 14 amino acids. Germline V gene sequence: CDR1 MNHNS, CDR2 SASEGT. Trimming cost V 7 bases and J 5 bases; bases outside gene matches: 9.

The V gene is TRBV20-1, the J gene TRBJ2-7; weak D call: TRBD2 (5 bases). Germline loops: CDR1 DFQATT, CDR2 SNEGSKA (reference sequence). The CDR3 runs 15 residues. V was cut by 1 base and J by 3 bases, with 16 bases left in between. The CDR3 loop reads CSARVNPGFHYEQYF. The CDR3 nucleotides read TGCAGTGCTAGAGTCAACCCGGGATTTCACTACGAGCAGTACTTC.

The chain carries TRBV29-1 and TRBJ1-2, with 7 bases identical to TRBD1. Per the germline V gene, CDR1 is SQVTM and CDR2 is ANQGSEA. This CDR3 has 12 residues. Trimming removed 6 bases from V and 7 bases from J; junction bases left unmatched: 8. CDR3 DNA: TGCAGCGTACACAGGGGATCTGGTGGCTACACCTTC. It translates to CSVHRGSGGYTF.

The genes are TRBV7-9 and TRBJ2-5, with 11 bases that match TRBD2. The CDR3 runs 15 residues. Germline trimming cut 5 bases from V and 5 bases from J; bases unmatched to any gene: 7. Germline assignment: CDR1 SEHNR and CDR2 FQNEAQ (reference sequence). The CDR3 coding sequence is TGTGCCAGCAGCCCTAGCGGGGGGCGCCTTGAGACCCAGTACTTC. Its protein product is CASSPSGGRLETQYF.

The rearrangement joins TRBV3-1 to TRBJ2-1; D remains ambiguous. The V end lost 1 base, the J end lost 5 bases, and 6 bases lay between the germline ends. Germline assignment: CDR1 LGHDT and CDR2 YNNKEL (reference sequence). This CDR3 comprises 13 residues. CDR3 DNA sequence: TGTGCCAGCAGCCAAGGAATCCACAATGAGCAGTTCTTC. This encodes CASSQGIHNEQFF.

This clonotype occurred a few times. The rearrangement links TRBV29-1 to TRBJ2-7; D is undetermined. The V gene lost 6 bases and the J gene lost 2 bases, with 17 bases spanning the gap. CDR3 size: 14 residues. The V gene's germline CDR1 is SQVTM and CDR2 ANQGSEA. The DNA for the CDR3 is TGCAGCGTCTCTCCTGCAAGAGGCGCCTACGAGCAGTACTTC. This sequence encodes CSVSPARGAYEQYF.

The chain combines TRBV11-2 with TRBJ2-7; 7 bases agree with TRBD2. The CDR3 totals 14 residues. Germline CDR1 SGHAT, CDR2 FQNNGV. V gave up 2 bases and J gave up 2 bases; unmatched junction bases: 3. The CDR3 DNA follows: TGTGCCAGCAGCTTAATCCTAGCGGCCTACGAGCAGTACTTC. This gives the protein CASSLILAAYEQYF.

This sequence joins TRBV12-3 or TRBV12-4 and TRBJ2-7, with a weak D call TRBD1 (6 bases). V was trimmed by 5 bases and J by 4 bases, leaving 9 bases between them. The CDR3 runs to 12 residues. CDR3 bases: TGTGCCAGCAGTCATCAGGGGTACGAGCAGTACTTC. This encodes CASSHQGYEQYF.

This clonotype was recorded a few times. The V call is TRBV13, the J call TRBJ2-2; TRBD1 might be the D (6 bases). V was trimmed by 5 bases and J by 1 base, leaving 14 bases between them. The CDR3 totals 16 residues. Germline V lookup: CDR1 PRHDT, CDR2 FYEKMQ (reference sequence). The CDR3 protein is CASSQQGHLNTGELFF. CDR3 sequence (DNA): TGTGCCAGCAGCCAACAGGGTCACCTGAACACCGGGGAGCTGTTTTTT.

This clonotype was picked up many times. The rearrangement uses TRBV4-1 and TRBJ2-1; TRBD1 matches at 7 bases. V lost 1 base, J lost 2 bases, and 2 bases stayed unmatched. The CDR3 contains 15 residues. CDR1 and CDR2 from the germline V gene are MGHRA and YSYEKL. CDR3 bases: TGCGCCAGCAGCCAAGTCGGGACAGCCTACAATGAGCAGTTCTTC. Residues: CASSQVGTAYNEQFF.

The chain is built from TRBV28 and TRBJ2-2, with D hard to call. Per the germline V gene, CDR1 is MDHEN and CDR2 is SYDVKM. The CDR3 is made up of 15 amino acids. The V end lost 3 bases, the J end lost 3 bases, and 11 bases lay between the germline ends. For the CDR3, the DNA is TGTGCCAGCAGTTTCTTTACAGACTACACCGGGGAGCTGTTTTTT. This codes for CASSFFTDYTGELFF. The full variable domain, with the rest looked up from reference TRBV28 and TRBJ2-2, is DVKVTQSSRYLVKRTGEKVFLECVQDMDHENMFWYRQDPGLGLRLIYFSYDVKMKEKGDIPEGYSVSREKKERFSLILESASTNQTSMYLCASSFFTDYTGELFFGEGSRLTVL.

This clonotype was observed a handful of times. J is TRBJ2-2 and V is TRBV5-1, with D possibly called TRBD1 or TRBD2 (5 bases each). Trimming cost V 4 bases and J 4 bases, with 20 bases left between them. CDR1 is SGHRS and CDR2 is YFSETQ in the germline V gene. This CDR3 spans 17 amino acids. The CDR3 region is CASSAAGEQAFTGELFF. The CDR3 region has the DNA TGCGCCAGCAGCGCGGCCGGGGAACAGGCGTTCACCGGGGAGCTGTTTTTT.

CDR3: CASSRLSGGVSYEQYF. The CDR3 DNA sequence: TGCGCCAGCAGCCGACTTAGCGGGGGTGTCTCCTACGAGCAGTACTTC. The chain is built from TRBV4-1 and TRBJ2-7; 9 nucleotides line up with TRBD2. Germline values: CDR1 MGHRA, CDR2 YSYEKL. V lost 4 bases and J lost 0; bases outside the gene matches: 7. The CDR3 runs to 16 residues.